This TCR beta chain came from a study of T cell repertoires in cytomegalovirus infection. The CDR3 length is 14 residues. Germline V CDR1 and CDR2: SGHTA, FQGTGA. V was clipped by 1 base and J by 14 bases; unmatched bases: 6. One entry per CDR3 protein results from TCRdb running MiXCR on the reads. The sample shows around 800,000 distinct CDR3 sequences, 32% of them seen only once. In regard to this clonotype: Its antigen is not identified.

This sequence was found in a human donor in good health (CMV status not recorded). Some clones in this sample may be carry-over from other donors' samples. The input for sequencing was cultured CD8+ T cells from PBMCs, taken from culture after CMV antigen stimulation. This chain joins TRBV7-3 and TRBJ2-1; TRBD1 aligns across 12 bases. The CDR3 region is CASSLIGGTGGEFF. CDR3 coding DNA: TGTGCCAGCAGCTTAATCGGTGGGACAGGGGGCGAGTTCTTC.